This T cell receptor (beta chain) is drawn from a study of shared clonotypes between healthy human individuals. About the study: CD4 naive and CD4 memory each took three plates per donor, while CD8 naive took two and CD8 memory one. Study conclusions and caveats: Donor scarcity curtailed the genetic and exposure-history diversity represented herein. Sharing across a few donors was seen in 5% to 5.5% of naive CD4 clonotypes.

TCRdb keeps only in-frame clones here, not all; method: immunoSEQ multiplex PCR. The sample has more than 2 million clones, roughly 94% seen once. The CDR3 runs to 13 residues. The ends were cut back, 5 bases at V and 7 bases at J, with 11 bases in the middle. Germline V CDR1 and CDR2: SGHNT, YENEEA. This clone was counted a single time. Its cognate antigen is unknown. This sequence was found in a man younger than 35 in good health. Material for sequencing was naive CD4+ T cells sorted from blood. Specified subset: CD45RA+ positively selected. The gene calls are TRBV11-3 and TRBJ1-4; tentative D call: TRBD1 (6 bases). This CDR3 reads CASSLTGFEKLFF. The CDR3 DNA reads as TGTGCCAGCAGCCTAACAGGGTTTGAAAAACTGTTTTTT.